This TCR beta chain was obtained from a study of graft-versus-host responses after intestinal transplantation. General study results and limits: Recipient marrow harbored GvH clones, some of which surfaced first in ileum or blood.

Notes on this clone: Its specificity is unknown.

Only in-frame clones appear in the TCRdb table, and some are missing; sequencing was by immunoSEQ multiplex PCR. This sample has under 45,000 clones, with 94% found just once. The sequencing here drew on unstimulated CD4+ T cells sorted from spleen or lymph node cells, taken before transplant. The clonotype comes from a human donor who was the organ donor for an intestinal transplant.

As DNA, the CDR3 is TGTGCCAGCAGCTCCGGCGGGGGGCGGGAGACCCAGTACTTC. Its protein is CASSSGGGRETQYF. The V and J genes are TRBV7-2 and TRBJ2-5, with 8 positions matching TRBD2. The CDR3 contains 14 residues. Trimming cost V 4 bases and J 5 bases; bases outside gene matches: 6. Germline V lookup: CDR1 SGHTA, CDR2 FQGNSA.